A selection of T cell receptor beta chains follows, all from one sample in a study of beta chain features in type 1 diabetes. Clones were sequenced by immunoSEQ multiplex PCR, and TCRdb holds only the in-frame ones, with some missing. The sample yields about 140,000 clones, 6.9% seen once. The specimen sequenced was central memory CD4+ T cells from blood. These receptors were collected from a woman aged 25-40 years in good health. Each CDR3 is given with its conserved first and last residue. D genes are given only for firm matches. Some rows mark clone size as missing; the rest say once, few, many or name a class of expanded clone.

d_call j_call v_call clone_size cdr3_nt cdr3_aa
NA TRBJ2-4 TRBV5-1 few TGCGCCAGCAGCTTGGCGGTTGGTGCCAAAAACATTCAGTACTTC CASSLAVGAKNIQYF
NA TRBJ2-5 TRBV20-1 NA TGCAGTGCTAGCGGGGTTGAGACCCAGTACTTC CSASGVETQYF
TRBD2 TRBJ2-3 TRBV4-2 NA TGTGCCAGCAGCCAAGATTGGTCTAGCGGCTACACAGATACGCAGTATTTT CASSQDWSSGYTDTQYF
NA TRBJ2-2 TRBV7-8 few TGTGCCAGCAGCTTAGGGGGCTCCACCGGGGAGCTGTTTTTT CASSLGGSTGELFF
TRBD1 TRBJ2-2 TRBV4-3 many TGCGCCAGCAGCCAGGAAGCAGGGGGGAACACCGGGGAGCTGTTTTTT CASSQEAGGNTGELFF
NA TRBJ1-2 TRBV13 many TGTGCCAGCAGCTTAGCAGGGCCTTTTGTCTACACCTTC CASSLAGPFVYTF
TRBD1 TRBJ1-1 TRBV28 few TGTGCCAGCAGTTTACCCGGGACAGCGAACACTGAAGCTTTCTTT CASSLPGTANTEAFF
TRBD1 TRBJ2-6 TRBV27 few TGTGCCAGCAGTTTAGGGACAGGGTACCCACCCTCTGGGGCCAACGTCCTGACTTTC CASSLGTGYPPSGANVLTF
NA TRBJ1-2 TRBV6-5 NA TGTGCCAGCAGAGAACAGGGATACTATGGCTACACCTTC CASREQGYYGYTF
NA TRBJ2-7 TRBV19 NA TGTGCCAGTAGTCCCCCTGAGCAGTACTTC CASSPPEQYF
TRBD1 TRBJ2-2 TRBV19 NA TGTGCCAGTAGTCAGAGGGGACAGGGGGTGAACACCGGGGAGCTGTTTTTT CASSQRGQGVNTGELFF
TRBD1 TRBJ1-2 TRBV28 NA TGTGCCAGCAGTAGACAGGGGGTTGGCTACACCTTC CASSRQGVGYTF
NA TRBJ2-1 TRBV5-4 NA TGTGCCAGCAGCCCCGAGGGCTGGGGTGAGCAGTTCTTC CASSPEGWGEQFF
NA TRBJ2-5 TRBV28 many TGTGCCAGCGGTGTCAGGGAGACCCAGTACTTC CASGVRETQYF
TRBD1 TRBJ1-1 TRBV29-1 NA TGCAGCGTTGCCGGACAGGGCTGGACTGAAGCTTTCTTT CSVAGQGWTEAFF
TRBD2 TRBJ2-1 TRBV25-1 NA TGTGCCAGCAGTGCCCCCATCACTAGCGGGTTCTACAATGAGCAGTTCTTC CASSAPITSGFYNEQFF
NA TRBJ2-1 TRBV7-3 few TGTGCCAGCAGCTTGAGCGGTTCCTACAATGAGCAGTTCTTC CASSLSGSYNEQFF
NA TRBJ2-5 TRBV2 NA TGTGCCAGCAGTGGAGGACAGCTCCAAGAGACCCAGTACTTC CASSGGQLQETQYF
NA TRBJ2-5 TRBV6-5 few TGTGCCAGCAGAGCGTCGGGCGGGCCAGAGACCCAGTACTTC CASRASGGPETQYF
TRBD1 TRBJ2-7 TRBV28 many TGTGCCAGCCGGACCATCCGGGACAGGAGCTCCTACGAGCAGTACTTC CASRTIRDRSSYEQYF
TRBD1 TRBJ2-5 TRBV29-1 NA TGCAGCGCACGGACAGGGGTAGAGACCCAGTACTTC CSARTGVETQYF
NA TRBJ2-4 TRBV7-9 few TGTGCCAGCAGCTTAAACGGGGGAGGCATTCAGTACTTC CASSLNGGGIQYF
NA TRBJ2-7 TRBV5-6 few TGTGCCAGCAGCTTGCGACCTCGCCAGGGGGGCTACGAGCAGTACTTC CASSLRPRQGGYEQYF
NA TRBJ2-5 TRBV29-1 few TGCAGCCTAATGCAGGGAGCGGGAGAGACCCAGTACTTC CSLMQGAGETQYF
NA TRBJ2-5 TRBV19 few TGTGCCAGTAGTAGTCTGTCGACTTCTCGGCATGAGACCCAGTACTTC CASSSLSTSRHETQYF
NA TRBJ2-5 TRBV10-3 many TGTGCCATCAGTGAGTCTGTAGATACTAGGCCTCCGTACTTC CAISESVDTRPPYF
TRBD1 TRBJ2-3 TRBV7-9 few TGTGCCAGCAGCACAACCCGACAGGGGGTGAGAGATACGCAGTATTTT CASSTTRQGVRDTQYF
TRBD1 TRBJ1-2 TRBV6-5 few TGTGCCAGCAGTTACGGGGTCGGACAGGATAACTATGGCTACACCTTC CASSYGVGQDNYGYTF
NA TRBJ2-3 TRBV28 many TGTGCCAGCAAGGGCCAGGGCCCCGCGATGGATACGCAGTATTTT CASKGQGPAMDTQYF
NA TRBJ2-5 TRBV2 NA TGTGCCAGCAGTGAATGGCAGGGTCCCCAGTACTTC CASSEWQGPQYF
NA TRBJ2-2 TRBV7-4 few TGTGCCAGCAGCTTAGGCTCCGGTGCGGGAACGAACACCGGGGAGCTGTTTTTT CASSLGSGAGTNTGELFF
NA TRBJ2-2 TRBV6-1 few TGTGCCAGCAGTAGACAGAGCCCGAACACCGGGGAGCTGTTTTTT CASSRQSPNTGELFF
NA TRBJ2-1 TRBV28 few TGTGCCAGCAGTCACCGGACGGGAAATTACAATGAGCAGTTCTTC CASSHRTGNYNEQFF
NA TRBJ2-7 TRBV29-1 few TGCAGCGTTAGGACACCGAACGTCTACGAGCAGTACTTC CSVRTPNVYEQYF
TRBD2 TRBJ2-2 TRBV2 NA TGTGCCAGCAGTGAGGGCGGGAGGGCCGGGGAGCTGTTTTTT CASSEGGRAGELFF
TRBD2 TRBJ2-3 TRBV10-3 few TGTGCCATCAGTGAGCCGCGTCTAGCGGGAAGCACAGATACGCAGTATTTT CAISEPRLAGSTDTQYF
TRBD2 TRBJ2-7 TRBV19 few TGTGCCAGTAGTCGGCGAGGTGCGGGAGAGTTCGAGCAGTACTTC CASSRRGAGEFEQYF
NA TRBJ2-3 TRBV4-2 NA TGTGCCAGCAGCCAAGACAGGGGGGCGGCAGATACGCAGTATTTT CASSQDRGAADTQYF
NA TRBJ2-3 TRBV4-1 few TGCGCCAGCAGCCAACCTGGAGCTCGCACAGATACGCAGTATTTT CASSQPGARTDTQYF
NA TRBJ2-7 TRBV7-9 many TGTGCCAGCAGCTCCCGGGGGACGGTCTGGGAGCAGTACTTC CASSSRGTVWEQYF
NA TRBJ1-2 TRBV29-1 many TGCAGCGTTTCTCAGACTAACTATGGCTACACCTTC CSVSQTNYGYTF
NA TRBJ1-2 TRBV7-8 NA TGTGCCAGCAGCTTCTCCGTTGGTAGCGATGGCTACACCTTC CASSFSVGSDGYTF
TRBD1 TRBJ1-2 TRBV19 few TGTGCCAGTAGTAAACTGGGACAGGTCTATGGCTACACCTTC CASSKLGQVYGYTF
TRBD1 TRBJ2-7 TRBV5-1 few TGCGCCAGCCGGCCCGGGACAGTCTCCTACGAGCAGTACTTC CASRPGTVSYEQYF
NA TRBJ2-1 TRBV4-3 many TGCGCCAGCAGCCAAGAGTATTACAGCAATGAGCAGTTCTTC CASSQEYYSNEQFF
NA TRBJ1-4 TRBV28 NA TGTGCCAGCAGTTCAAATCAGGGGTACGAGGAAAAACTGTTTTTT CASSSNQGYEEKLFF
TRBD1 TRBJ2-5 TRBV7-6 few TGTGCCAGCAGCTTAAGCCCTACAGGGGGCGGAGAGACCCAGTACTTC CASSLSPTGGGETQYF
TRBD2 TRBJ2-5 TRBV6-5 NA TGTGCCAGCAGCCTAGCGGGAGGAGGCCAAGAGACCCAGTACTTC CASSLAGGGQETQYF
NA TRBJ1-1 TRBV23-1 NA TGCGCCAGCAGTCAATCCGAAGAGATAACAGAGAACACTGAAGCTTTCTTT CASSQSEEITENTEAFF
TRBD2 TRBJ2-5 TRBV9 few TGTGCCAGCAGCGCCGGGACTAGCACCCAAGAGACCCAGTACTTC CASSAGTSTQETQYF
NA TRBJ2-3 TRBV11-2 once TGTGCCAGCAGCTCCCTCCCCGAGGGATCCACAGATACGCAGTATTTT CASSSLPEGSTDTQYF
NA TRBJ2-7 TRBV6-1 few TGTGCCAGCAGTGATCTGGGGGGAGCCCCGTACTTC CASSDLGGAPYF
TRBD2 TRBJ2-1 TRBV7-3 NA TGTGCCAGCAGCTTAATTAGCGGGATTGACAATGAGCAGTTCTTC CASSLISGIDNEQFF
TRBD2 TRBJ2-3 TRBV4-2 NA TGTGCCAGCAGCCGGGCGAGCGGGAGTCGCGCAGATACGCAGTATTTT CASSRASGSRADTQYF
TRBD1 TRBJ2-5 TRBV28 NA TGTGCCACTCTCTCCCCGACAGGGGGGGGAGAGACCCAGTACTTC CATLSPTGGGETQYF
TRBD2 TRBJ2-1 TRBV5-6 few TGTGCCAGCAGCTTGGGACTAGCGGCACGGAATGAGCAGTTCTTC CASSLGLAARNEQFF
TRBD2 TRBJ2-7 TRBV18 NA TGTGCCAGCTCACCGTCAGCGGGAGTCTACGAGCAGTACTTC CASSPSAGVYEQYF
NA TRBJ2-7 TRBV9 few TGTGCCAGCAGCGTAGCCCCATTCTCCTACGAGCAGTACTTC CASSVAPFSYEQYF
TRBD2 TRBJ2-5 TRBV28 NA TGTGCCAGCAGTTCCGGTGGGGCGGGAGGAGAAGAGACCCAGTACTTC CASSSGGAGGEETQYF
TRBD1 TRBJ2-5 TRBV7-3 NA TGTGCCAGCAGCTTAAGGGGACAGGGGAGACAAGAGACCCAGTACTTC CASSLRGQGRQETQYF